This paragraph reports one TCR beta chain. The data derive from a study of blood T cell repertoires in COVID-19. Residents of 24 US areas, aged about 18 to 89 years, made up the participants. Germline CDR1 and CDR2: LNHDA and SQIVND (reference sequence). V trimming: 0 bases; J trimming: 4 bases; junction bases outside the gene matches: 3. The length of the CDR3 is 15 residues. Measured with immunoSEQ multiplex PCR; TCRdb has only the in-frame clones, and not every one. The sample shows fewer than 500,000 clones, 75% to 90% of them seen only once. The receptor's source is a man aged 25-45 years who had recovered from COVID-19. This sequence joins TRBV19 and TRBJ2-5; 9 bases fit TRBD2. Sequencing was performed on PBMCs or T cells enriched from blood (not recorded which). This chain's CDR3 is CASSIELAGGETQYF. The CDR3 DNA is TGTGCCAGTAGTATAGAACTAGCGGGTGGAGAGACCCAGTACTTC.